This TCR beta chain was sequenced in a study of high-grade serous ovarian cancer treatment subgroups (dated by TCRdb to the early 2020s). Concerning the study at large: A mean of around 15,000 reads and 6,500 to 9,500 unique TCR beta rearrangements per sample was generated by sequencing. The study profiled TCR beta repertoires in high-grade serous ovarian cancer patients grouped by complete gross resection or neoadjuvant chemotherapy response under a laparoscopic triage algorithm. The cohort comprised some 30 patients: roughly 10 with no residual disease after primary surgery (R0), roughly 10 excellent NACT responders, and roughly 10 poor NACT responders. One primary tumor sample and two metastatic tumor samples were contributed by each patient, so that some 100 samples were obtained in total.

High-throughput TCR profiling via ImmunoSEQ was performed on the approximately 82 tumor samples. On the authors' methods: To measure repertoire diversity, the metrics used were richness (unique productive sequences), clonality, evenness and relatedness, and the Bhattacharyya coefficient was used to assess similarity between samples. A sensitivity analysis excluded TCRs with fewer than two reads and gave consistent conclusions. Here the immuneACCESS table is served through TCRdb, limited to in-frame sequences with V and J called. Missing clones are a known gap in these copies; in checked studies unresolved V genes cover under half, and the rest lacks a known reason. The DNA was the basis for D and trimming; V, J and clone size are from that table. Within this sample are under 700 clones, with 70% to 90% of them counted one time only. The ten largest account for around 10% of the sample. Collection of tumor samples took place before definitive surgery or chemotherapy. Genomic DNA extraction was performed by the MD Anderson Biospecimen Extraction Resource, and TCR sequencing was carried out by the MD Anderson Cancer Genomics Laboratory.

In the germline V gene, CDR1 corresponds to MDHEN and CDR2 to SYDVKM. Counted from cysteine to phenylalanine, this CDR3 has 17 amino acids. The read is trimmed to its CDR3 DNA, 51 bases read in frame from base 1. At the junction V is shortened by 2 bases and J by 2 bases, with 18 bases in between. Points on this clone: What antigen it recognizes has not been identified. Qualities for individual bases were not recorded, and no much larger clone is one base off.

Findings and caveats that apply to the study as a whole: TCR clonal relatedness correlated positively with neoantigen level and, by trend, with copy number variation and mutation load from whole-genome sequencing. Tumors from the same patient had repertoire similarity ranging from 0.11 to 0.79, while tumors from different patients showed almost no similarity. The TCR repertoire analyses centered on CDR3, and CDR1 and CDR2 were not analyzed. Because bulk tumor TCR sequencing provided no spatial information, insight into HGSC tumor complexity and diversity was limited.

Sequencing was carried out using tumor tissue. This clonotype originated in a human donor with high-grade serous ovarian cancer. The chain links TRBV28 with TRBJ2-5; the D gene is possibly TRBD1 or TRBD2, each agreeing over 5 bases. The sequenced DNA is TGTGCCAGCAGTTTACCCGTGGTGAGGGGCTTTCAAGAGACCCAGTACTTC. Its amino acids are CASSLPVVRGFQETQYF. Outside the CDR3, residues come from the reference TRBV28 and TRBJ2-5 proteins, so the full variable domain is: DVKVTQSSRYLVKRTGEKVFLECVQDMDHENMFWYRQDPGLGLRLIYFSYDVKMKEKGDIPEGYSVSREKKERFSLILESASTNQTSMYLCASSLPVVRGFQETQYFGPGTRLLVL.